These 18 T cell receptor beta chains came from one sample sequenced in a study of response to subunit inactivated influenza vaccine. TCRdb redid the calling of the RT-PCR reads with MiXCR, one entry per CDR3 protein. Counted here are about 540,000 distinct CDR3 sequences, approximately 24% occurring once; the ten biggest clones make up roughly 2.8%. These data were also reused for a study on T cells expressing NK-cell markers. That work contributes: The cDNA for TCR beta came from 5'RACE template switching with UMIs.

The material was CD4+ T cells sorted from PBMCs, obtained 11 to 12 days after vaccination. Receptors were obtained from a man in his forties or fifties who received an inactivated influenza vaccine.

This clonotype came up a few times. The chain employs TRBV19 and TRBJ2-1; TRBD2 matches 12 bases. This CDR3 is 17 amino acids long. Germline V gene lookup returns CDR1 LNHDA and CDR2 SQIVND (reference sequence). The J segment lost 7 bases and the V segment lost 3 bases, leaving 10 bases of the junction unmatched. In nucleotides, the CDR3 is TGTGCCAGTAGTATGGATCGGGGGACTAGCGGGCTTAATGAGCAGTTCTTC. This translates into CASSMDRGTSGLNEQFF.

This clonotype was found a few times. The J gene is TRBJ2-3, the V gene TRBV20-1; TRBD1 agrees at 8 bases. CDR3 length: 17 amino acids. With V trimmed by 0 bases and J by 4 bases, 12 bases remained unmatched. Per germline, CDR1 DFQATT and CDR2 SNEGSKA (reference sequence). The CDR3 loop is CSAREPTGTGWADTQYF. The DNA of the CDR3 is TGCAGTGCTAGAGAACCGACCGGGACAGGATGGGCAGATACGCAGTATTTT.

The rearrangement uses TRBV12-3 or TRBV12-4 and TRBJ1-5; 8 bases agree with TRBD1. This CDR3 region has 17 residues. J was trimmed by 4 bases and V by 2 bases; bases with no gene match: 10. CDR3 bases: TGTGCCAGCAGTTTAACAAGAGACAGGGGTCAGAATCAGCCCCAGCATTTT. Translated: CASSLTRDRGQNQPQHF.

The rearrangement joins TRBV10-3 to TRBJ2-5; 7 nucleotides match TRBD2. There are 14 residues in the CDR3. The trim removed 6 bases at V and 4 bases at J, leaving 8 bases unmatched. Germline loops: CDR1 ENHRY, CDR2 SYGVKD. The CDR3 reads CAISNGLVGETQYF. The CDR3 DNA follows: TGTGCCATCAGCAATGGACTAGTTGGAGAGACCCAGTACTTC.

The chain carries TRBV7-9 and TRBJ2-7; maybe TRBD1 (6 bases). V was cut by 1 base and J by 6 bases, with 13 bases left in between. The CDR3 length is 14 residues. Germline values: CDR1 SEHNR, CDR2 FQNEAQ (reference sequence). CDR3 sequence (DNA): TGTGCCAGCAGCTTAGAAGGTTACAGGGTCGAGCAGTACTTC. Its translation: CASSLEGYRVEQYF.

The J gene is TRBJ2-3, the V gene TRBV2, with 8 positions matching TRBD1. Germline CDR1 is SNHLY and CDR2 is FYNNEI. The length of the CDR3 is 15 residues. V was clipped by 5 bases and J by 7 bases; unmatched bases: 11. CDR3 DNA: TGTGCCAGCAGTCTACCTAGGACAGGGAGGTATACGCAGTATTTT. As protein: CASSLPRTGRYTQYF.

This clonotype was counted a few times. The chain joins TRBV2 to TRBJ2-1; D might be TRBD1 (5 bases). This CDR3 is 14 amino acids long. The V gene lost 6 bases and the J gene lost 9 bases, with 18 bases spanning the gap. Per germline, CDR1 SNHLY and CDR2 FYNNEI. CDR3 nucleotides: TGTGCCAGCAGCACCCTAGGGGTGGACGCTGAGCAGTTCTTC. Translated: CASSTLGVDAEQFF.

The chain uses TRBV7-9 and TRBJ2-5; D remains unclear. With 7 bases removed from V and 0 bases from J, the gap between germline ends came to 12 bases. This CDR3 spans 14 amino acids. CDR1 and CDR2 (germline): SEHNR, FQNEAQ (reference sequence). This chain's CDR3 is CASTTWSHQETQYF. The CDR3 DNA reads TGTGCCAGCACAACCTGGTCGCACCAAGAGACCCAGTACTTC.

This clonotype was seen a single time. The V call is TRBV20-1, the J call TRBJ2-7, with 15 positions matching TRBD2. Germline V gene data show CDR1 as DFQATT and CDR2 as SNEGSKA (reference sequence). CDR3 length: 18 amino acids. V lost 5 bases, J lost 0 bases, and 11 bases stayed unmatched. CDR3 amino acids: CSAYIPGLAGGSSYEQYF. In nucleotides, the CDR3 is TGCAGTGCTTATATCCCGGGACTAGCGGGAGGTTCCTCCTACGAGCAGTACTTC.

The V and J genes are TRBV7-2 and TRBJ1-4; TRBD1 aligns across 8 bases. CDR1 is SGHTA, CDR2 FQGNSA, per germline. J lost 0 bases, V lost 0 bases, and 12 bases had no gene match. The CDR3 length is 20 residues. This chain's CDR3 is CASSLAQGARDIATNEKLFF. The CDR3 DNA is TGTGCCAGCAGCTTAGCCCAGGGGGCGCGAGATATTGCAACTAATGAAAAACTGTTTTTT.

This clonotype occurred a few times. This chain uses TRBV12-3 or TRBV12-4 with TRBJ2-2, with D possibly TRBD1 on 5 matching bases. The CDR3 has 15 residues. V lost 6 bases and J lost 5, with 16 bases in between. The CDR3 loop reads CASSPQAGITGELFF. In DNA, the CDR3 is TGTGCCAGCAGCCCACAGGCAGGGATTACCGGGGAGCTGTTTTTT.

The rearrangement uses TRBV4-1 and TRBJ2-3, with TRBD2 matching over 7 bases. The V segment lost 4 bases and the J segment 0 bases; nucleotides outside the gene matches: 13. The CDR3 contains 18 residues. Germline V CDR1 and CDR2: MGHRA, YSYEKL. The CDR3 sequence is CASSRGGERGFSTDTQYF. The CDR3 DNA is TGCGCCAGCAGCCGGGGAGGGGAGCGGGGATTCAGCACAGATACGCAGTATTTT.

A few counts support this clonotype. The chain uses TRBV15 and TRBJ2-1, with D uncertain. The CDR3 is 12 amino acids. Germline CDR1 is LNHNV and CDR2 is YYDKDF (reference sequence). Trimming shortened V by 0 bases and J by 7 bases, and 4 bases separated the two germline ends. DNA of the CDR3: TGTGCCACCAGCAGAGATATTAATGAGCAGTTCTTC. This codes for CATSRDINEQFF.

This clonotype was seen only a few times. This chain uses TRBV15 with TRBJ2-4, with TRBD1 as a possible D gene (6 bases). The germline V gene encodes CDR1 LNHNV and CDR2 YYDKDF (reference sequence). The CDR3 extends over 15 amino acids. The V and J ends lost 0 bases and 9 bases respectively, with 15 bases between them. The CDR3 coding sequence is TGTGCCACCAGCAGAGATATAAGGACAGAAAGCATTCAGTACTTC. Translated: CATSRDIRTESIQYF.

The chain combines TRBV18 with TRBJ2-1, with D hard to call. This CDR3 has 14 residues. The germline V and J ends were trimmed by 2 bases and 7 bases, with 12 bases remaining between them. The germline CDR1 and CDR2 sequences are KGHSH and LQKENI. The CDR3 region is CASSPEEFGNEQFF. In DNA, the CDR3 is TGTGCCAGCTCACCAGAGGAATTTGGTAATGAGCAGTTCTTC.

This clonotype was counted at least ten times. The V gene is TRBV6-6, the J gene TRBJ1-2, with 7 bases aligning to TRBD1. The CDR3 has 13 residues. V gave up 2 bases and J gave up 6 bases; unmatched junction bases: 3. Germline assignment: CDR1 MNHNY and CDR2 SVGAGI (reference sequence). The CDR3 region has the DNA TGTGCCAGCAGTTACCCAGGGGGTAATGGCTACACCTTC. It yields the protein CASSYPGGNGYTF.

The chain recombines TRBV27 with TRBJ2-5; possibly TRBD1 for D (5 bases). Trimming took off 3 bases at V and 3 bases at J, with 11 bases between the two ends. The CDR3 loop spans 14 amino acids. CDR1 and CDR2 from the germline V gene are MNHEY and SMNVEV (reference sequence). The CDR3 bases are TGTGCCAGCAGTTTTAGGGGCGGCGAAGAGACCCAGTACTTC. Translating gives CASSFRGGEETQYF.

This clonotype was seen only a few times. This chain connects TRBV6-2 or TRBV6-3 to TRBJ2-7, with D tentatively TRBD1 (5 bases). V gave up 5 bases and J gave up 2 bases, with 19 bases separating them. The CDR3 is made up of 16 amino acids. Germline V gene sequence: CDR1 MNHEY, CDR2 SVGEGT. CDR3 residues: CASSERQRLTPYEQYF. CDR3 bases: TGTGCCAGCAGTGAGCGACAGCGTCTTACTCCCTACGAGCAGTACTTC.